This TCR beta chain was identified during a study of T cell changes during pregnancy in multiple sclerosis. Libraries were prepared by immunoSEQ multiplex PCR; TCRdb keeps only in-frame clonotypes and omits some of them. The sample yields about 66,000 clones, 90% to 95% seen once. CDR3 length: 13 residues. V lost 8 bases to trimming and J lost 6 bases; unmatched junction nucleotides: 9. CDR1 WSHSY and CDR2 SAAADI come from the germline V gene. The chain joins TRBV10-2 to TRBJ2-7; 8 bases map to TRBD2. The sequence derives from a female donor with multiple sclerosis, enrolled in a pregnancy study. Sequenced here: CD8+ T cells from peripheral blood mononuclear cells, sampled before pregnancy. For the CDR3, the DNA is TGCGCCAGCGGAGAGGGGCTAGCGGGCGAGCAGTACTTC. Amino acid sequence: CASGEGLAGEQYF.